This T cell receptor beta chain was sequenced for a study of vaccination and CD4 T cells after COVID-19 (dated by TCRdb to the early 2020s). For the wider study: In the convalescent cohort there were six males and four females, among whom were two Hispanic individuals, seven Caucasians, two Asians and one multiracial person. In roughly eleven COVID-19 convalescent patients and a few infection-naive healthy vaccine recipients, the spike-specific CD4+ TCR repertoire before mRNA vaccination was compared with the repertoire after mRNA vaccination. Participants received two doses of either the Pfizer-BioNTech BNT162b2 vaccine (n=8) or the Moderna mRNA-1273 vaccine (n=2). The time from the second vaccine dose to post-vaccine blood sampling had a median of 72 days and ranged from roughly 13 to 241 days. Post-COVID blood samples were collected from convalescent patients a median of about 92 days after diagnosis, with a range of roughly 35 to 170 days. An earlier paper using these donors assessed, at the TCR clonotype level, memory CD4+ T cell crossreactivity between SARS-CoV-2 and common cold coronavirus spike proteins. As controls, cultures received a CEFX viral epitope pool (the positive control), an HIV-1 Nef peptide pool (the negative control), or no peptide at all. For stimulating the cultures, overlapping spike peptide pools were used, derived from SARS-CoV-2 as well as from the common cold coronaviruses HCoV-NL63, HCoV-OC43 and HCoV-229E. What the study reported, not specific to this receptor: Nearly all vaccine-specific clones in convalescent patients (304 of 307) were mono-reactive for SARS-CoV-2 spike rather than cross-reactive with common cold coronaviruses. Among the post-vaccine SARS-CoV-2-reactive clones in convalescent patients, a median around 85% showed up only after vaccination, which suggests vaccine-specific priming. An increase in the median number of SARS-CoV-2-reactive clonotypes from some 20 after infection to roughly 38 after vaccination was observed, but the change was not found to be significant. Relatively few convalescent patients were included in the study, and early timepoints after natural infection were not analyzed.

In the paper's terms, the treatment or condition label means: roughly nine-day PBMC culture with coronavirus spike peptide pools or control peptides (ViraFEST assay). CD4+ T cells from unexposed donors were collected before the COVID-19 pandemic (2011-2018). The ViraFEST assay, used in the study, expanded antigen-specific T cells with peptide pools and then identified the expanded clonotypes through TCR sequencing. Each well held 1.5 million to 2.5 million PBMCs cultured with roughly 10 ug/ml peptide pools in IMDM containing approximately 4.8% human AB serum and approximately 10 IU/ml IL-2. On days 3 and 7, half of the culture medium was replaced with fresh IL-2-containing medium. Once the cells had been in culture for about 10 days, the EasySep CD4+ T cell isolation kit was used to isolate CD4+ T cells by negative selection. Unexposed donor CD4+ T cells were tested for reactivity to SARS-CoV-2 S and N and four common cold coronavirus spike pools, as cell number allowed. Ficoll-Paque Plus gradient centrifugation was used to isolate PBMCs from whole blood, and the isolated PBMCs were then either used fresh or cryopreserved at -140C. Culture conditions were generally each tested in triplicate wells. Leukapheresis product for the unexposed donors was bought commercially.

A note on this clonotype: The antigen it recognizes is unknown. No clone much larger than this one lies a single base away; base qualities are absent.

The library was prepared using PCR. DNA from cultured CD4+ T cells underwent TCR sequencing with the Oncomine TCR Beta short-read assay at the Johns Hopkins FTIC core. Genomic DNA was extracted from the cultured CD4+ T cells with the QIAamp micro DNA kit. Oncomine TCR Beta libraries made from cultured CD4+ T cells were pooled using unique dual indexes and sequenced on an Illumina iSeq 100. Regarding the original processing steps: Non-productive sequences were removed, and CDR3s that did not start with C, did not end with F or W, or were shorter than 7 amino acids were discarded. Antigen-specific clonotypes were identified with the MANAFEST web application by comparing peptide-stimulated wells with reference and other culture wells. Positive clones required FDR below 0.05, an odds ratio above 5, and productive frequency above 0.1% in at least two of three replicate wells. Cross-reactive clonotypes were defined as significantly expanded in both SARS-CoV-2 spike wells and at least one common cold coronavirus spike condition. Levenshtein distances (stringdist) and unrooted phylogenetic trees (ape) in R version 3.6.1 were used to assess CDR3 homology. TCRdb reprocessing: public reads trimmed at Q25 with fastp, clones called with MiXCR, in-frame beta chains kept. Identical CDR3 protein sequences are pooled into one entry, listed with their most common genes and DNA. TCRdb, not the authors, supplied the V and J calls. Across this sample there are 7,000 or so distinct CDR3 sequences, with about 41% seen only once. Approximately 40% of the sample rests with the top ten.

The specimen was CD4+ T cells from blood, cultured in vitro. The receptor comes from a human donor in good health.

The DNA sequence is as follows: TGCAGTGCTAGACTGAGCTCCTACGAGCAGTACTTC. This encodes CSARLSSYEQYF. This receptor chain uses TRBV20-1 and TRBJ2-7; the D gene cannot be named for sure. The CDR3 covers 12 residues, taking in both the cysteine and the phenylalanine. Only the CDR3 region is kept as DNA, spanning 36 bases read in frame from base 1. V lost 2 bases and J lost 0 bases; the stretch between them is 5 bases long. The germline V gene encodes CDR1 DFQATT and CDR2 SNEGSKA (reference sequence).